This is a list of T cell receptor beta chains from one sample in a study of PD-1 blockade in classical Hodgkin lymphoma. TCRdb keeps only in-frame clones here, not all; method: immunoSEQ multiplex PCR. The repertoire holds over 75,000 clones, with 90% as singletons. Source: peripheral blood mononuclear cells (PBMCs), taken before the fourth cycle of nivolumab. Receptors were obtained from a human donor with classical Hodgkin lymphoma. Both conserved end residues are trimmed from each CDR3. The D gene is left open where the match is weak.

v_call	d_call	j_call	cdr3_aa
TRBV7-6	TRBD2	TRBJ2-5	ASSPGGIETQY
TRBV12-5	NA	TRBJ2-3	ASASRARGTSTDTQY
TRBV10-3	TRBD1	TRBJ2-3	AISEGQDTDTQY
TRBV30	NA	TRBJ1-1	AWYPPNQGSGTEAF
TRBV7-9	NA	TRBJ1-3	ASSLWSGAKGNTIY
TRBV2	TRBD1	TRBJ1-5	ASSDDRGLSNQPQH
TRBV6-6	NA	TRBJ1-3	ASSYRGLGNTIY
TRBV28	NA	TRBJ2-7	ASTPLGAGVTYEQY
TRBV10-3	TRBD2	TRBJ2-1	AIGYSAGPYNEQF
TRBV4-3	NA	TRBJ1-3	ASSQNFVSGNTIY
TRBV19	NA	TRBJ1-3	ASSLQLFSGNTIY
TRBV28	NA	TRBJ2-3	ASSPPEGGTDTQY
TRBV28	NA	TRBJ1-2	ASRGAGISVYGYT
TRBV5-1	NA	TRBJ2-3	ASSQGGGGAQDTQY
TRBV19	NA	TRBJ2-4	ASSIDNKNIQY
TRBV6-5	TRBD1	TRBJ2-7	ASKPTGPPYEQY
TRBV5-5	TRBD1	TRBJ2-2	ASSPEWTGDNTGELF
TRBV30	NA	TRBJ1-5	AWSVGRRPQH
TRBV6-5	NA	TRBJ1-1	ASSPRGARNTEAF
TRBV9	NA	TRBJ1-1	ASSEFGGTEAF
TRBV5-4	NA	TRBJ2-3	ASSLAGDTQY
TRBV6-5	TRBD1	TRBJ1-5	ASRSTGESNQPQH
TRBV5-4	NA	TRBJ2-1	ASSLTGSEQF
TRBV19	NA	TRBJ1-1	ASSLTGLNTEAF
TRBV28	NA	TRBJ1-1	ASSLTDWEAF
TRBV15	TRBD1	TRBJ2-2	ATSSRQGANTGELF
TRBV30	TRBD1	TRBJ1-1	ACPRQGNTEAF
TRBV7-2	TRBD2	TRBJ2-7	ASGEGPRTSSYEQY
TRBV11-3	TRBD1	TRBJ2-5	ASSLRQGPVQETQY
TRBV4-3	NA	TRBJ1-1	ASSQDTGWDTEAF
TRBV5-1	NA	TRBJ1-4	ASSLEGVQTGGEKLF
TRBV27	NA	TRBJ1-3	ASKGLSFSGNTIY
TRBV7-9	NA	TRBJ1-2	ASSLVRDQPHNYGYT
TRBV27	TRBD1	TRBJ1-6	ASWKTGGNSPLH
TRBV7-9	TRBD2	TRBJ2-7	ASSLAGGSLEQY
TRBV6-5	TRBD1	TRBJ1-2	ASSYSPDRLYGYT
TRBV7-2	TRBD2	TRBJ2-2	ASSVTSGGTGELF
TRBV30	NA	TRBJ1-2	AWSQTGLYGYT
TRBV5-5	TRBD1	TRBJ1-6	ASSPNRDRDRLNSPLH
TRBV7-9	NA	TRBJ1-4	ASSLLWATNEKLF
TRBV6-5	TRBD1	TRBJ1-4	ASSYGTGFNEKLF
TRBV2	NA	TRBJ1-5	ASSGTARNQPQH
TRBV5-4	TRBD1	TRBJ2-1	ASSADRGGTGEQF
TRBV6-6	NA	TRBJ1-2	ASSSQGGGAGYT
TRBV29-1	NA	TRBJ2-7	SVGQGWEQY
TRBV7-8	NA	TRBJ1-1	ASSPGSTEAF
TRBV18	NA	TRBJ2-7	ASSMGHLYEQY
TRBV7-8	TRBD1	TRBJ1-1	ASSDDRADIIKAF
TRBV5-4	NA	TRBJ2-5	ASSLETPGAGETQY
TRBV7-2	NA	TRBJ2-5	ASSLAGSQETQY
TRBV27	NA	TRBJ2-3	ASSLSSLRGSLGDTQY
TRBV5-1	NA	TRBJ1-2	ASSLDSSGYGYT
TRBV19	NA	TRBJ2-3	ASSENSDTQY
TRBV7-9	NA	TRBJ2-5	ASSLGAGGSETQY
TRBV11-3	NA	TRBJ2-3	ASSLSSDGTSTDTQY